One sample yielded the 2 T cell receptor beta chains listed below, sequenced in a study of regulatory T cells in long-lasting Graves disease. With iRepertoire HTBI primers and Arm-PCR of CDR3 regions, TCR beta libraries were built. TCRdb called the multiplex PCR reads again in MiXCR, with one record for every CDR3 protein. The sample consists of a few hundred thousand distinct CDR3 sequences, less than 15% of them appearing once. Documented time point: newly diagnosed GD, antithyroid drugs for less than 3 months. The TCR library used RNA extracted from PBMCs. These same data were also listed under a study on T cells in Graves' hyperthyroidism and ophthalmopathy.

The sample consisted of peripheral blood mononuclear cells (PBMCs), taken at new diagnosis, from a patient treated with antithyroid drugs. These TCRs come from a woman between 45 and 65 years old with Graves disease.

This clonotype has ten or more counts. The V call is TRBV27, the J call TRBJ2-1; D might be TRBD2 (6 bases). Germline values: CDR1 MNHEY, CDR2 SMNVEV (reference sequence). V was cut by 2 bases and J by 2 bases, with 13 bases left in between. CDR3 size: 16 residues. CDR3: CASSLIPTRTYNEQFF. The CDR3 nucleotides are TGTGCCAGCAGTTTAATCCCGACTAGAACCTACAATGAGCAGTTCTTC.

This clonotype was observed at least ten times. J is TRBJ2-1 and V is TRBV18; 7 positions agree with TRBD1. The CDR3 loop spans 14 amino acids. V dropped 8 bases and J dropped 3; count of bases not matched to a gene: 7. In germline, CDR1 is KGHSH, CDR2 LQKENI. CDR3 in DNA: TGTGCCAGCCAAAGACAGGGTAGCTACAATGAGCAGTTCTTC. Translated, it gives CASQRQGSYNEQFF.